The clone carrying this T cell receptor (beta chain) rates as large. Time point of the sample: inflamed ileum from the surgical specimen. The CDR3 totals 14 residues. The J segment lost 2 bases and the V segment lost 3 bases, leaving 2 bases of the junction unmatched. Germline V gives CDR1 SGHRS, CDR2 YFSETQ. This specimen belongs to a study of T cell repertoires in ileal Crohn's disease. Study summary: From the surgical specimen's inflamed ileum, biopsies were taken as M0.

The data were produced by immunoSEQ multiplex PCR, yet TCRdb's version contains in-frame clones alone and is incomplete. The sample lists 2,500 to 3,500 clones, 79% occurring once. Specimen: ileal tissue. This TCR was recovered from an adult with Crohn's disease. The J gene is TRBJ1-2, the V gene TRBV5-1; TRBD1 matches 9 bases. The CDR3 is CASSWTGENYGYTF. The CDR3, as DNA: TGCGCCAGCAGCTGGACAGGGGAGAACTATGGCTACACCTTC.